Listed here are 8 T cell receptor beta chains from one sample, sequenced in a study of T cell changes during pregnancy in multiple sclerosis. Clones were read by immunoSEQ multiplex PCR, and TCRdb kept only the in-frame ones, dropping some. This sample carries 40,000 to 45,000 clones, 90% of them seen once, and the ten largest clones take around 6.7%. The sample in question was CD8+ T cells from peripheral blood mononuclear cells, obtained in the third trimester of pregnancy. All receptors derive from a female donor with multiple sclerosis, enrolled in a pregnancy study.

The chain recombines TRBV7-9 with TRBJ1-1; maybe TRBD1 (6 bases). V gave up 2 bases and J gave up 3 bases, with 10 bases separating them. Germline V gives CDR1 SEHNR, CDR2 FQNEAQ (reference sequence). The CDR3 length is 14 residues. The DNA for the CDR3 is TGTGCCAGCAGCTTAACAGGGTTGTACACTGAAGCTTTCTTT. This codes for CASSLTGLYTEAFF.

The chain has TRBV6-5 and TRBJ1-2, with D perhaps TRBD1 (6 bases). There are 16 residues in the CDR3. From germline, CDR1 is MNHEY and CDR2 SVGAGI. Trimming cost V 2 bases and J 3 bases, with 16 bases left between them. In nucleotides, the CDR3 is TGTGCCAGCAGTTACACCCAGGGGTTGGTACACTATGGCTACACCTTC. Translated: CASSYTQGLVHYGYTF.

This clone has a single count. This chain connects TRBV5-1 to TRBJ1-5, with 7 bases aligning to TRBD1. Germline V lookup: CDR1 SGHRS, CDR2 YFSETQ. This CDR3 comprises 14 residues. V gave up 5 bases and J gave up 5 bases; unmatched junction bases: 7. The CDR3 loop is CASSWDSFDQPQHF. CDR3 nucleotides: TGCGCCAGCAGTTGGGACAGCTTTGATCAGCCCCAGCATTTT.

CDR3 loop: CASSLGSSSYNSPLHF. In DNA, the CDR3 is TGTGCCAGCAGTTTAGGCTCAAGCTCCTATAATTCACCCCTCCACTTT. The chain has TRBV28 and TRBJ1-6; no clear D gene. CDR1 MDHEN and CDR2 SYDVKM come from the germline V gene. V gave up 2 bases and J gave up 0 bases, with 8 bases separating them. The CDR3 spans 16 residues.

Concerning this clone: The germline gene is not matched at one end of the junction; a read error may be the cause. This chain's CDR3 is CASSQDVSFNSPLHF. Here the CDR3 DNA reads TGCGCCAGCAGCCAAGATGTGTCCTTTAATTCACCCCTCCACTTT. V usage is TRBV4-3 and J usage is TRBJ1-6; D is undetermined. The CDR3 spans 15 residues. Germline loops: CDR1 LGHNA, CDR2 YSLEER.

The gene calls are TRBV28 and TRBJ2-7; a weak D match, TRBD1 (6 bases). V was trimmed by 4 bases and J by 3 bases, leaving 16 bases between them. Germline V lookup: CDR1 MDHEN, CDR2 SYDVKM. CDR3 length equals 15 residues. The CDR3 DNA is TGTGCCAGCAGTTCCGTACGGGACACCAACTACGAGCAGTACTTC. It encodes CASSSVRDTNYEQYF.

As for this clone: Within the sample, other DNA sequences also encode this same CDR3. The chain employs TRBV30 and TRBJ2-2; 7 nucleotides agree with TRBD1. Looked up from germline, CDR1 is GTSNPN and CDR2 is SVGIG (reference sequence). J was trimmed by 0 bases and V by 6 bases; bases with no gene match: 4. The CDR3 length is 14 residues. For the CDR3, the DNA is TGTGCCTGTCCTGGGACAGCGAACACCGGGGAGCTGTTTTTT. Its translation is CACPGTANTGELFF.

V and J are TRBV27 and TRBJ1-1, with D tentatively TRBD1 (6 bases). The CDR3 runs to 15 residues. CDR1 MNHEY and CDR2 SMNVEV come from the germline V gene (reference sequence). The V gene lost 3 bases and the J gene lost 3 bases, with 14 bases spanning the gap. CDR3 loop: CASSLGASGDTEAFF. DNA for the CDR3: TGTGCCAGCAGTTTGGGGGCCTCGGGTGACACTGAAGCTTTCTTT.